A single sample is the source of the 11 T cell receptor beta chains below, sequenced in a study of CD8 T cell repertoires and HIV-1 epitope variants. The repertoire was sequenced with immunoSEQ multiplex PCR; TCRdb's copy has only in-frame clones and lacks some. The table records approximately 5,000 clones, about two thirds of them present only once. Their antigens remain unidentified. Sequencing was performed on cultured CD8+ T cells derived from PBMCs. These receptors originate from a male donor with HIV.

The chain employs TRBV6-1 and TRBJ2-2; TRBD2 matches 9 bases. Germline CDR1 reads MNHNS; CDR2 reads SASEGT. The J segment lost 5 bases and the V segment lost 4 bases, leaving 11 bases of the junction unmatched. CDR3 size: 17 residues. The CDR3 loop is CASSGIRVAGETGELFF. In DNA, the CDR3 is TGTGCCAGCAGTGGGATACGAGTAGCGGGAGAAACCGGGGAGCTGTTTTTT.

The chain is built from TRBV11-2 and TRBJ1-4; D is possibly TRBD1 (6 bases). The CDR3 runs to 12 residues. V was trimmed by 5 bases and J by 9 bases, leaving 10 bases between them. Germline CDR1 and CDR2: SGHAT and FQNNGV. CDR3 residues: CASSRDTQKLFF. CDR3 in DNA: TGTGCCAGCAGCCGGGACACTCAAAAACTGTTTTTT.

This chain joins TRBV23-1 and TRBJ1-1; 10 bases agree with TRBD1. TRBV23-1 is classed as an ORF, of uncertain function. Trimming took 3 bases from V and 0 from J; bases not matched to a gene: 4. The CDR3 spans 16 residues. As DNA, the CDR3 is TGCGCCAGCAGTCATTCCGGGACAGGGGTGAACACTGAAGCTTTCTTT. This translates into CASSHSGTGVNTEAFF.

This chain joins TRBV9 and TRBJ1-2; TRBD1 aligns across 8 bases. This CDR3 has 12 residues. CDR1 and CDR2 from the germline V gene are SGDLS and YYNGEE. Trimming removed 6 bases from V and 5 bases from J; junction bases left unmatched: 3. The CDR3 DNA follows: TGTGCCAGCAACCAGGGGGCTTATGGCTACACCTTC. This gives the protein CASNQGAYGYTF.

The gene calls are TRBV7-2 and TRBJ1-1, with 8 bases lining up with TRBD1. The germline CDR1 and CDR2 sequences are SGHTA and FQGNSA. The CDR3 sequence is 15 residues long. V was pared by 4 bases and J by 1 base, with 5 bases of the junction left unmatched. The CDR3 nucleotides are TGTGCCAGCAGCTCTCGACAGGGGCAGAACACTGAAGCTTTCTTT. Residues: CASSSRQGQNTEAFF.

CDR3 coding DNA: TGTGCCAGCAGCTTACAGGACAGGGGTGTCGCTGAAGCTTTCTTT. This translates into CASSLQDRGVAEAFF. This sequence joins TRBV7-9 and TRBJ1-1, with TRBD1 matching over 9 bases. After removal of 2 bases from V and 6 bases from J, the junction contained 7 bases not matched to a gene. Per the germline V gene, CDR1 is SEHNR and CDR2 is FQNEAQ (reference sequence). The CDR3 sequence is 15 residues long.

The rearrangement joins TRBV9 to TRBJ2-1; the D gene is possibly TRBD2 (5 bases). This CDR3 is 15 amino acids long. CDR1 and CDR2 (germline): SGDLS, YYNGEE. V was trimmed by 0 bases and J by 8 bases, leaving 15 bases between them. The CDR3 spells CASSVAWRAADEQFF. The CDR3, as DNA: TGTGCCAGCAGCGTAGCTTGGCGGGCGGCCGATGAGCAGTTCTTC.

The sample holds a few counts of this clone. The chain recombines TRBV27 with TRBJ2-7; TRBD2 is a possible D gene (5 bases). V shed 6 bases and J shed 6 bases, with 21 bases lying between them. CDR3 length: 15 residues. Germline V gene sequence: CDR1 MNHEY, CDR2 SMNVEV (reference sequence). The CDR3: CASSDVLGSVGEQYF. The CDR3 bases are TGTGCCAGCAGCGACGTACTAGGATCGGTTGGCGAGCAGTACTTC.

The chain joins TRBV7-2 to TRBJ1-4; D not resolved. CDR3 length: 14 residues. V was clipped by 2 bases and J by 2 bases, with 6 bases between them. The germline CDR1 and CDR2 sequences are SGHTA and FQGNSA. The CDR3 here is CASSLFKTNEKLFF. CDR3 sequence (DNA): TGTGCCAGCAGCTTATTCAAGACTAATGAAAAACTGTTTTTT.

The chain employs TRBV30 and TRBJ2-7; TRBD1 matches 7 bases. Germline V gene data show CDR1 as GTSNPN and CDR2 as SVGIG (reference sequence). The CDR3 is 12 residues long. J was trimmed by 3 bases and V by 5 bases; bases with no gene match: 4. CDR3: CAWGGQIYEQYF. The CDR3 DNA sequence: TGTGCCTGGGGGGGACAGATCTACGAGCAGTACTTC.

This clone was seen a few times. V gene TRBV19 combines with J gene TRBJ1-1, with 9 positions matching TRBD1. Germline assignment: CDR1 LNHDA and CDR2 SQIVND (reference sequence). V was clipped by 8 bases and J by 5 bases; unmatched bases: 12. The CDR3 contains 15 residues. This chain's CDR3 is CASLGSTGGWTEAFF. The CDR3 nucleotides are TGTGCCAGTTTGGGTTCTACAGGGGGCTGGACTGAAGCTTTCTTT. The entire variable domain, with the rest obtained from reference TRBV19 and TRBJ1-1, is as follows: DGGITQSPKYLFRKEGQNVTLSCEQNLNHDAMYWYRQDPGQGLRLIYYSQIVNDFQKGDIAEGYSVSREKKESFPLTVTSAQKNPTAFYLCASLGSTGGWTEAFFGQGTRLTVV.